This T cell receptor beta chain originates from a study of CD8 T cells in Susac syndrome. Whole-study results and caveats: It was acknowledged in the study that its TCR sequencing and HLA analysis involved a relatively small number of individuals.

Sequencing of TCR beta was undertaken in CD8+ and CD4+ T cells derived from blood. Germline assignment: CDR1 SNHLY and CDR2 FYNNEI. V shed 5 bases and J 7 bases; nucleotides not matched to a gene: 11. This CDR3 is built from 16 residues. Concerning this clonotype itself: Its antigen is not known.

With random hexamers, roughly 0.45 to 1 ug RNA was reverse transcribed. Each CDR3 protein is one row after TCRdb ran MiXCR on the immunoSEQ multiplex PCR reads. The sample holds 120,000 or so distinct CDR3 sequences, around 96% seen once. The TCR originated in a human donor in good health. Sequences were obtained from CD4+ T cells from PBMCs. The V call is TRBV2, the J call TRBJ2-2; 9 bases are a match to TRBD2. This CDR3 reads CASSLTGGRAGGELFF. Here the CDR3 DNA reads TGTGCCAGCAGTCTGACTGGCGGGAGGGCCGGCGGGGAGCTGTTTTTT. Supplemented by reference TRBV2 and TRBJ2-2, the full variable domain reads EPEVTQTPSHQVTQMGQEVILRCVPISNHLYFYWYRQILGQKVEFLVSFYNNEISEKSEIFDDQFSVERPDGSNFTLKIRSTKLEDSAMYFCASSLTGGRAGGELFFGEGSRLTVL.